This T cell receptor beta chain was retrieved from a study of T cells in Graves' hyperthyroidism and ophthalmopathy. The junction had 11 bases not matched to a gene; V was cut back by 1 base and J by 2 bases. This CDR3 has 18 amino acids. Germline CDR1 is LGHNT and CDR2 is FRNRAP. Amplified regions were TCR beta CDR3 sequences from RNA transcripts. Primed by the HTBI set, a first-round RT-PCR was run on the TCR CDR3. TCRdb redid the calling of the multiplex PCR reads with MiXCR, one entry per CDR3 protein. The sample records roughly 420,000 distinct CDR3 sequences, around 16% being singletons. At least ten counts were recorded for this clonotype. Graves' hyperthyroidism is called stable when ophthalmopathy does not progress within 18 months. The authors obtained PBMCs from roughly 10 ml of fresh peripheral blood.

The sequence was collected from a woman younger than 35 with Graves' hyperthyroidism. Sequenced material: blood. The rearrangement uses TRBV12-5 and TRBJ2-5; 9 bases fit TRBD1. CDR3 amino acids: CASGLASSGTGTQETQYF. CDR3 DNA sequence: TGTGCTAGTGGTTTGGCCTCATCCGGGACAGGGACTCAAGAGACCCAGTACTTC.